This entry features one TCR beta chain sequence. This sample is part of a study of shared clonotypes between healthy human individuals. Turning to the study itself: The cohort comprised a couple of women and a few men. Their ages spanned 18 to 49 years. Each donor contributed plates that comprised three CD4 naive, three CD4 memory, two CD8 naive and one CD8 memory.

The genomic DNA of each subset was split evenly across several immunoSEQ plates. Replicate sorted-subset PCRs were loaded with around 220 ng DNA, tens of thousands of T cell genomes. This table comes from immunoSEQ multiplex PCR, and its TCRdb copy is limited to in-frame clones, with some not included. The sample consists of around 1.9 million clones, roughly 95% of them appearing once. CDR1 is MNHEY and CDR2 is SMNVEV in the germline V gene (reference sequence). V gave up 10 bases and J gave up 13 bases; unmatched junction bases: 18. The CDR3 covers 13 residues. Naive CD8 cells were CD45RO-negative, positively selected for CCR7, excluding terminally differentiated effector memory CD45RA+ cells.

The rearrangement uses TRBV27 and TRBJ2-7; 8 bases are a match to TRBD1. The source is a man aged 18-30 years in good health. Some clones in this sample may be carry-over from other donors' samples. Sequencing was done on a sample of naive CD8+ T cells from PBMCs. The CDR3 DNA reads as TGTGCCACTCACGGGACAGGTCTTACTGGTGTATACTTC. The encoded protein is CATHGTGLTGVYF.